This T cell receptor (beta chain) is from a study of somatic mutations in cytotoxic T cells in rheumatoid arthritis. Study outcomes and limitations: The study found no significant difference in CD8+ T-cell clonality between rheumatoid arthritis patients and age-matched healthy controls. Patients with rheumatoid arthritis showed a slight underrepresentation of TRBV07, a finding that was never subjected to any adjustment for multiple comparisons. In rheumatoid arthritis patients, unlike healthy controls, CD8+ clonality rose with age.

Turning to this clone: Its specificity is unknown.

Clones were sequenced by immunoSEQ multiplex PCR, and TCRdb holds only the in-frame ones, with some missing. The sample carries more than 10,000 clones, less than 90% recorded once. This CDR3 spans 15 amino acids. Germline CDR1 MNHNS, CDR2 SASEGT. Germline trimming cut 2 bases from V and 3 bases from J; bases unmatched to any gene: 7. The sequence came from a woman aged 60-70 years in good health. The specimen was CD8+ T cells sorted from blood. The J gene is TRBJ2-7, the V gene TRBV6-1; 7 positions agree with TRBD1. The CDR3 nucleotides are TGTGCCAGCAGTGAACTGCGACAGGGAGACTACGAGCAGTACTTC. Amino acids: CASSELRQGDYEQYF.